This TCR beta chain was identified during a study of spatial heterogeneity in lung cancer. Study-level background: A consistent excess of beta-chain over alpha-chain sequences was detected. TCR and UMI combinations that were unique each appeared, on average, more than ten times in raw reads.

This clonotype was counted ten times or more. A library prepared for alpha chains yielded this beta chain as an off-target read; its size is of little meaning. Noted time point: sample taken at primary tumor resection. Whole RNA was taken from tumor, nontumor lung or frozen PBMC; it was then sequenced unsorted. Just over 70 TRACERx patients with early, untreated non-small cell lung cancer donated samples. Each TCR cDNA molecule bore a unique molecular identifier. TCRdb recomputed calls from the 5' RACE reads with MiXCR, one row per CDR3 protein. The sample lists under 11,000 distinct CDR3 sequences; 3.5% to 4% were seen once. The sequence was obtained from a male donor with early-stage non-small cell lung cancer. Material: normal lung tissue next to the tumor, obtained at surgery.

This CDR3 reads CAWRYGSGGELFF. Here the CDR3 DNA reads TGTGCCTGGAGATACGGGTCTGGCGGGGAGCTGTTTTTT. The chain carries TRBV30 and TRBJ2-2; no clear D. CDR1 and CDR2 (germline): GTSNPN, SVGIG (reference sequence). The V and J ends lost 3 bases and 7 bases respectively, with 12 bases between them. This CDR3 comprises 13 residues.